This TCR beta chain derives from a study of shared clonotypes between healthy human individuals. Whole-study findings and limits: Estimated richness was generally greater in naive than memory subsets.

Assay used: immunoSEQ multiplex PCR; TCRdb lists only in-frame clones, some missing. The sample holds about 700,000 clones, 90% to 95% seen once. About this clone itself: Its antigen is not known.

In the naive CD8 group, cells lacked CD45RO and were positively selected for CCR7, so terminally differentiated effector memory CD45RA+ cells were left out. Healthy and HIV-negative, the adult donors had no recent acute infections or vaccinations. CDR3 length: 16 residues. J lost 2 bases, V lost 2 bases, and 6 bases had no gene match. CDR1 SGDLS and CDR2 YYNGEE come from the germline V gene. This clonotype originated in a man aged 25 to 45 in good health. Specimen: naive CD8+ T cells sorted from blood. V and J are TRBV9 and TRBJ1-2, with 10 bases that match TRBD1. CDR3 protein: CASSVDRTGGNYGYTF. CDR3 in DNA: TGTGCCAGCAGCGTGGACCGGACAGGGGGAAACTATGGCTACACCTTC.